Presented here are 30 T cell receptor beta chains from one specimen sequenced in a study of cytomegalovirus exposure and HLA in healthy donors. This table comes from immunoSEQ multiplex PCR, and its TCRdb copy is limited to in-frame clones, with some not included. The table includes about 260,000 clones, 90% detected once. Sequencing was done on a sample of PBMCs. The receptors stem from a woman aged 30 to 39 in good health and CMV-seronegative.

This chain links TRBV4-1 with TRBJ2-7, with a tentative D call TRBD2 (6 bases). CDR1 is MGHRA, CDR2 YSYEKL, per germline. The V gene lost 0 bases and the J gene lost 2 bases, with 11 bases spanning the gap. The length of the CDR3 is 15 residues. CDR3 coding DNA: TGCGCCAGCAGCCAAGATTCAAGGGAGGCCTACGAGCAGTACTTC. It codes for CASSQDSREAYEQYF.

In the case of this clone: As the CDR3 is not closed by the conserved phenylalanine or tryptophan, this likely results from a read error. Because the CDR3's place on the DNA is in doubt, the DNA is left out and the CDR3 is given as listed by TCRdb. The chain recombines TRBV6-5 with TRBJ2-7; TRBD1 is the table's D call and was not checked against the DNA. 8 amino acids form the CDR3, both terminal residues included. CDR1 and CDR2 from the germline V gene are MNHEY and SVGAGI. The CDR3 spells CASSYRDN.

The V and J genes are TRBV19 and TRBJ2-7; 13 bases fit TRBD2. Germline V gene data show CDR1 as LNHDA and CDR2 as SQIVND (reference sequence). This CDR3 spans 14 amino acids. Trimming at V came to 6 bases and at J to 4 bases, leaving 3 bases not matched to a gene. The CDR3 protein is CASSRTSGSYEQYF. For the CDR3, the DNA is TGTGCCAGTAGCCGGACTAGCGGGAGTTACGAGCAGTACTTC.

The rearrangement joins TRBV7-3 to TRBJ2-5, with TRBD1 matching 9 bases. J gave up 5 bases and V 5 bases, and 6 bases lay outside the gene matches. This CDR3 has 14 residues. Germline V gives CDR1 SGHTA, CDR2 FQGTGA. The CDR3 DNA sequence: TGTGCCAGCAGCCAGGACAGGGGTACGGAGACCCAGTACTTC. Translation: CASSQDRGTETQYF.

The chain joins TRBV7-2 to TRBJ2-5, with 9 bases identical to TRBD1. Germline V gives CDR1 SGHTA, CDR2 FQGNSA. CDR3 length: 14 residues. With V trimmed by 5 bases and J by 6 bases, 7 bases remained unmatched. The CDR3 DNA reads TGTGCCAGCAGCCCAGGACAGGGGAGGAAGACCCAGTACTTC. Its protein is CASSPGQGRKTQYF.

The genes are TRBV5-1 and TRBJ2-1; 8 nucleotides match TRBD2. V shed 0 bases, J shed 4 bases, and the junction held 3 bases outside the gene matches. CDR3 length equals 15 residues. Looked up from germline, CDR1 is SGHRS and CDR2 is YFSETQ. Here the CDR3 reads CASSLASGGYNEQFF. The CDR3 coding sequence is TGCGCCAGCAGCTTGGCCTCGGGGGGGTACAATGAGCAGTTCTTC.

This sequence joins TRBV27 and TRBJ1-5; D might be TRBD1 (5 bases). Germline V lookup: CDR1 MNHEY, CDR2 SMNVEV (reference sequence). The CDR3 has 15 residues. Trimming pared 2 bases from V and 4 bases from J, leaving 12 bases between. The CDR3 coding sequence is TGTGCCAGCAGTTTACAGGGTAGGGATAATCAGCCCCAGCATTTT. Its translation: CASSLQGRDNQPQHF.

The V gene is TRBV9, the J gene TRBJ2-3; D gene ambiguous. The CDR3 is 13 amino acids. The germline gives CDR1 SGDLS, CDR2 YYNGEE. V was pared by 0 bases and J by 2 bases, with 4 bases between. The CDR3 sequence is CASSVAATDTQYF. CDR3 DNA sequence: TGTGCCAGCAGCGTAGCGGCCACAGATACGCAGTATTTT.

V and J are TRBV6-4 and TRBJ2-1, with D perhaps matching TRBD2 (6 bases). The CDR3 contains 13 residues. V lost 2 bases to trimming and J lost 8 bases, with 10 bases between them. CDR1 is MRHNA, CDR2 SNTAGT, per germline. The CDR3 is CASSDQGGDEQFF. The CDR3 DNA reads TGTGCCAGCAGTGACCAGGGAGGCGATGAGCAGTTCTTC.

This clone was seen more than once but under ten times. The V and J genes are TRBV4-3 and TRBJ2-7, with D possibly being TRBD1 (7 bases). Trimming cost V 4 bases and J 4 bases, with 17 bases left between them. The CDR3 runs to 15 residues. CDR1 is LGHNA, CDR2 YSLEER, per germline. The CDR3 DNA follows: TGCGCCAGCAGCCGAGAGACAGGGAGGTCTTACGAGCAGTACTTC. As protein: CASSRETGRSYEQYF.

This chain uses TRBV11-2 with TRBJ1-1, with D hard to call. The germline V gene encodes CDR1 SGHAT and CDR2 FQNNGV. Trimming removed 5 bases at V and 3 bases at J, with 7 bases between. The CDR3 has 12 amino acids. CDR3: CASSVLHTEAFF. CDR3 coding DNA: TGTGCCAGCAGCGTTCTTCACACTGAAGCTTTCTTT.

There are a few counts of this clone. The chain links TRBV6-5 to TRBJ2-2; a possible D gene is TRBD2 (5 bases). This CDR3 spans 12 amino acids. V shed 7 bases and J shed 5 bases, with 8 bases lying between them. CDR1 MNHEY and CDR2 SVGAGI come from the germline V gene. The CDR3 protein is CASMRETGELFF. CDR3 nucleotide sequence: TGTGCCAGCATGAGGGAAACCGGGGAGCTGTTTTTT.

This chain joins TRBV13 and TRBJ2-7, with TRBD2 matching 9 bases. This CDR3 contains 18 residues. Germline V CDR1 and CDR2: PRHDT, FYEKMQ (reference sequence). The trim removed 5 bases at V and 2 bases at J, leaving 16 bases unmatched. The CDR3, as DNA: TGTGCCAGCAGCCCGATTCCTATGGGACTAGCTATTGCCTACGAGCAGTACTTC. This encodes CASSPIPMGLAIAYEQYF.

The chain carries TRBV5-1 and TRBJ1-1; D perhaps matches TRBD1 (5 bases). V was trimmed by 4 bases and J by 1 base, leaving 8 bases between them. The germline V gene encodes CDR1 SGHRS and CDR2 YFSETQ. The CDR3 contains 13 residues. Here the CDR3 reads CASSPTANTEAFF. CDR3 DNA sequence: TGCGCCAGCAGCCCGACAGCGAACACTGAAGCTTTCTTT.

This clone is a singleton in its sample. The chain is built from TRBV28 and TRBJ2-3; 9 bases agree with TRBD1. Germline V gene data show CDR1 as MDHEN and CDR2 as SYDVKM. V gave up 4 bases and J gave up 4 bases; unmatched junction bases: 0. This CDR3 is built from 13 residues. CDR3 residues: CASSWDRADTQYF. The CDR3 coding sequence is TGTGCCAGCAGTTGGGACAGGGCAGATACGCAGTATTTT.

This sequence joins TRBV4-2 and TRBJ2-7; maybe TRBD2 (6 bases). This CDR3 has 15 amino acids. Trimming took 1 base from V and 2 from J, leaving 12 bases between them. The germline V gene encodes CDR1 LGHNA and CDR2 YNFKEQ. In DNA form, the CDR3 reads TGTGCCAGCAGCCAAGTGGAGGGCGGGACCTACGAGCAGTACTTC. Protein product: CASSQVEGGTYEQYF.

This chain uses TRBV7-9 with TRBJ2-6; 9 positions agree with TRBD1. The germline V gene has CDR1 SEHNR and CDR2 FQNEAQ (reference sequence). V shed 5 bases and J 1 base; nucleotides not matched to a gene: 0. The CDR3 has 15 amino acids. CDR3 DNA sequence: TGTGCCAGCAGCGGACAGGGGTCTGGGGCCAACGTCCTGACTTTC. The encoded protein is CASSGQGSGANVLTF.

CDR3: CASSPTSGPYEQYF. The CDR3 DNA reads TGTGCCAGCTCACCGACTAGCGGTCCCTACGAGCAGTACTTC. This sequence joins TRBV18 and TRBJ2-7; 9 bases map to TRBD2. This CDR3 comprises 14 residues. Germline CDR1 and CDR2: KGHSH and LQKENI. The trim removed 3 bases at V and 2 bases at J, leaving 2 bases unmatched. Full variable domain (remainder filled in from reference TRBV18 and TRBJ2-7): NAGVMQNPRHLVRRRGQEARLRCSPMKGHSHVYWYRQLPEEGLKFMVYLQKENIIDESGMPKERFSAEFPKEGPSILRIQQVVRGDSAAYFCASSPTSGPYEQYFGPGTRLTVT.

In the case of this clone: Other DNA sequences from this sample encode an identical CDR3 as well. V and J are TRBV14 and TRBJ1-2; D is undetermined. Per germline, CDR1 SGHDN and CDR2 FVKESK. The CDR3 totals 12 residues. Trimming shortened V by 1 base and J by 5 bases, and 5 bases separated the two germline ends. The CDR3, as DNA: TGTGCCAGCAGCCAAGGAGGGTATGGCTACACCTTC. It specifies CASSQGGYGYTF.

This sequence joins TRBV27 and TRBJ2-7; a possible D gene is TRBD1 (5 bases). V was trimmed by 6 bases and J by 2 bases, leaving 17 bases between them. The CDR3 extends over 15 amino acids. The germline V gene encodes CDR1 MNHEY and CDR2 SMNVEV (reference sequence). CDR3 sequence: CASSDHADSTYEQYF. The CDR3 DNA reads TGTGCCAGCAGCGATCACGCCGACAGCACCTACGAGCAGTACTTC.

CDR3 amino acids: CATSRDRAGNQPQHF. CDR3 DNA: TGTGCCACCAGCAGGGACAGGGCGGGGAATCAGCCCCAGCATTTT. J is TRBJ1-5 and V is TRBV15; 8 nucleotides match TRBD1. The CDR3 consists of 15 residues. The trim removed 3 bases at V and 4 bases at J, leaving 5 bases unmatched. Germline CDR1 is LNHNV and CDR2 is YYDKDF (reference sequence).

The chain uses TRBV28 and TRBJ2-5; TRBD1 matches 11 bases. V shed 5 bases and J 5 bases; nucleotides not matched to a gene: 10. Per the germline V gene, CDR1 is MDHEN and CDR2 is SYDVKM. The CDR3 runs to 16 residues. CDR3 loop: CASSPTFGTGGETQYF. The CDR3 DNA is TGTGCCAGCAGTCCCACCTTTGGGACAGGGGGTGAGACCCAGTACTTC.

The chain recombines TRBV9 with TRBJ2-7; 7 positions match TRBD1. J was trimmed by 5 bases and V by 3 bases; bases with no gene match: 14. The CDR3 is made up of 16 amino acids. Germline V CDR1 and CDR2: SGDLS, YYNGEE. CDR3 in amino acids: CASSAEVGTALNEQYF. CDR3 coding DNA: TGTGCCAGCAGCGCCGAAGTGGGGACAGCATTGAACGAGCAGTACTTC.

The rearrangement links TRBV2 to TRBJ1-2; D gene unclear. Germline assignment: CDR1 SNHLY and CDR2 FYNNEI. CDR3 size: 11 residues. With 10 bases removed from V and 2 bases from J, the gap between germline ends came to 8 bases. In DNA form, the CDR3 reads TGTGCCACCCCAAAGAACTATGGCTACACCTTC. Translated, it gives CATPKNYGYTF.

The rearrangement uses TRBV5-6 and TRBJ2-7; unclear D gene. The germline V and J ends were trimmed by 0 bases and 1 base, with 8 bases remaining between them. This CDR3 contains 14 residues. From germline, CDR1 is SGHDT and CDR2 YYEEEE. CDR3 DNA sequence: TGTGCCAGCAGCTTGGATCCGGGTTCCTACGAGCAGTACTTC. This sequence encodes CASSLDPGSYEQYF.

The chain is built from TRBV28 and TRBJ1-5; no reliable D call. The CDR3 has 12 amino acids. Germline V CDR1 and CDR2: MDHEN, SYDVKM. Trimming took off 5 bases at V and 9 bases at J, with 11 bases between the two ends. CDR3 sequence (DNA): TGTGCCAGCAGTCCTGGCGAAGGGCCCCAGCATTTT. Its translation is CASSPGEGPQHF.

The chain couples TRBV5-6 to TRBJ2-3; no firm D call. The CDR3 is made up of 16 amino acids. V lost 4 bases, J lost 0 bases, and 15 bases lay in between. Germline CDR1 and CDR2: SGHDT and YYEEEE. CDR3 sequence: CASSDGPSTSTDTQYF. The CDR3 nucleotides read TGTGCCAGCAGCGACGGACCATCTACTAGCACAGATACGCAGTATTTT.

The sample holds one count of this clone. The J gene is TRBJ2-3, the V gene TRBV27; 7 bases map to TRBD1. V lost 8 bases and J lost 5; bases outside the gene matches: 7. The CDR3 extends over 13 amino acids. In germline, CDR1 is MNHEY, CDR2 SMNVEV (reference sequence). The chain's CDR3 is CASHPRTGDTQYF. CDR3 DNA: TGTGCCAGCCACCCCAGGACAGGAGATACGCAGTATTTT.

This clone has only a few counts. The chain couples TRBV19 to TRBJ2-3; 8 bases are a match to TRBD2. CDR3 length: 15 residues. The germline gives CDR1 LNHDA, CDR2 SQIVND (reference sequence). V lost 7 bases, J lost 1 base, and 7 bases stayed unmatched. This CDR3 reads CASKSGGGRTDTQYF. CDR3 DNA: TGTGCCAGTAAAAGCGGGGGCGGTCGCACAGATACGCAGTATTTT.

The CDR3 region has the DNA TGTGCCAGCAGTGTTCAGTCAGGGGCGTATACGCAGTATTTT. Translated: CASSVQSGAYTQYF. The chain combines TRBV2 with TRBJ2-3, with D possibly TRBD1 on 6 matching bases. V shed 4 bases and J shed 7 bases, with 15 bases lying between them. In germline, CDR1 is SNHLY, CDR2 FYNNEI. CDR3 length equals 14 residues. The full variable domain, completed using reference TRBV2 and TRBJ2-3, is EPEVTQTPSHQVTQMGQEVILRCVPISNHLYFYWYRQILGQKVEFLVSFYNNEISEKSEIFDDQFSVERPDGSNFTLKIRSTKLEDSAMYFCASSVQSGAYTQYFGPGTRLTVL.